A single sample gave rise to the 9 T cell receptor beta chains below, sequenced in a study of T-cell reconstitution after alpha-beta-depleted transplantation in children. During its preparation, the TCRbeta library received unique molecular identifiers. A single record per CDR3 protein comes from TCRdb applying MiXCR to the PCR reads. The sample consists of fewer than 700,000 distinct CDR3 sequences, roughly 23% of them appearing once. The material sequenced was PBMCs, mostly from graft donor cells, taken 360 days after TCRalphabeta/CD19-depleted stem cell transplant. The receptors derive from a boy in the first two years of life who had a stem cell transplant for acute myeloid leukemia, so the T cells may come from the graft donor.

The chain employs TRBV4-3 and TRBJ2-2; no clear D. Germline V gene data show CDR1 as LGHNA and CDR2 as YSLEER. The germline V and J ends were trimmed by 2 bases and 7 bases, with 8 bases remaining between them. The CDR3 runs 13 residues. The CDR3, as DNA: TGCGCCAGCAGCCAATCTTTGGGCGGGGAGCTGTTTTTT. It specifies CASSQSLGGELFF.

This clonotype has more than one count but fewer than ten. J is TRBJ2-5 and V is TRBV20-1; D is perhaps TRBD1 (7 bases). Germline-derived CDR1 and CDR2 are DFQATT and SNEGSKA (reference sequence). The CDR3 is made up of 13 amino acids. V lost 4 bases, J lost 6 bases, and 15 bases lay in between. CDR3 protein: CSATNPGGKTQYF. For the CDR3, the DNA is TGCAGTGCTACCAATCCAGGGGGGAAGACCCAGTACTTC.

The sample holds a few counts of this clonotype. This chain uses TRBV20-1 with TRBJ2-3; TRBD2 agrees at 9 bases. CDR3 length: 14 amino acids. Losses at the gene ends were 6 bases for V and 6 bases for J; bases not matched to a gene: 10. CDR1 and CDR2 from the germline V gene are DFQATT and SNEGSKA (reference sequence). CDR3: CSAPTSGSSDTQYF. The CDR3 DNA sequence: TGCAGTGCGCCCACTAGCGGGTCGAGTGATACGCAGTATTTT.

The chain combines TRBV28 with TRBJ2-1; 7 bases map to TRBD1. J was trimmed by 8 bases and V by 8 bases; bases with no gene match: 15. Germline loops: CDR1 MDHEN, CDR2 SYDVKM. The CDR3 extends over 15 amino acids. The CDR3 here is CASSTGLSTNDEQFF. The CDR3 DNA reads as TGTGCCAGCTCGACAGGGTTGTCTACAAACGATGAGCAGTTCTTC.

This clonotype has ten or more counts. This rearrangement joins TRBV20-1 to TRBJ2-4; 7 nucleotides match TRBD1. The junction had 9 bases not matched to a gene; V was cut back by 1 base and J by 0 bases. The CDR3 has 17 amino acids. Looked up from germline, CDR1 is DFQATT and CDR2 is SNEGSKA (reference sequence). The CDR3 here is CSARVMEQGLAKNIQYF. The CDR3 nucleotides are TGCAGTGCTAGAGTGATGGAACAGGGGTTAGCCAAAAACATTCAGTACTTC.

The V call is TRBV12-3 or TRBV12-4, the J call TRBJ2-5; 8 bases are a match to TRBD1. Trimming at V came to 0 bases and at J to 5 bases, leaving 11 bases not matched to a gene. This CDR3 contains 17 residues. DNA for the CDR3: TGTGCCAGCAGTTTAGCGCTGGCAGGGGGCGCCCGGGAGACCCAGTACTTC. Translating gives CASSLALAGGARETQYF.

This clonotype has a count of ten or more. The chain joins TRBV12-3 or TRBV12-4 to TRBJ1-5; D may be TRBD1 (5 bases). The CDR3 extends over 15 amino acids. Deletions cut 2 bases from V and 2 bases from J, with 10 bases between. In nucleotides, the CDR3 is TGTGCCAGCAGTTTACTAGGGGCCCGCAATCAGCCCCAGCATTTT. It is translated as CASSLLGARNQPQHF.

The chain is built from TRBV20-1 and TRBJ1-3, with 7 nucleotides matching TRBD1. CDR1 is DFQATT, CDR2 SNEGSKA, per germline (reference sequence). V trimming: 3 bases; J trimming: 4 bases; junction bases outside the gene matches: 6. This CDR3 contains 14 residues. CDR3 in amino acids: CSASPDRAGNTIYF. The CDR3 DNA reads TGCAGTGCTAGTCCTGACAGGGCCGGAAACACCATATATTTT.

The chain has TRBV5-6 and TRBJ1-5, with a possible D match to TRBD1 (5 bases). In germline, CDR1 is SGHDT, CDR2 YYEEEE. There are 14 residues in the CDR3. The V end was cut by 4 bases, the J end by 5 bases, with 13 bases between. CDR3 loop: CASSHRQLDQPQHF. The CDR3 coding sequence is TGTGCCAGCAGCCACCGACAGTTGGATCAGCCCCAGCATTTT.